This paragraph reports one T cell receptor beta chain. Its target is not known. This specimen belongs to a study of PD-1 blockade in classical Hodgkin lymphoma. Study-wide results and caveats: At baseline, newly diagnosed patients reportedly showed less TCR diversity than healthy donors.

V dropped 6 bases and J dropped 7 bases, with 12 bases sitting between them. Germline V gives CDR1 MNHEY, CDR2 SVGAGI. This CDR3 is 13 amino acids long. The data were produced by immunoSEQ multiplex PCR, yet TCRdb's version contains in-frame clones alone and is incomplete. The table has 45,000 to 65,000 clones, around 67% seen once; the top ten hold less than 15%. Every patient experienced relapse after autologous stem cell transplantation, and brentuximab vedotin exposure varied. The chain is built from TRBV6-5 and TRBJ2-2; D is perhaps TRBD1 (5 bases). This specimen was peripheral blood mononuclear cells (PBMCs), taken before the second cycle of nivolumab. The origin of this receptor is a human donor with classical Hodgkin lymphoma. CDR3 bases: TGTGCCAGCAGCCCAGGGTTAATCGGGGAGCTGTTTTTT. Its protein product is CASSPGLIGELFF.